Shown below are 17 T cell receptor beta chains from a single sample sequenced in a study of blood T cell repertoires in COVID-19. Method: immunoSEQ multiplex PCR; TCRdb's copy keeps in-frame clones and lacks some. The repertoire holds 62,000 or so clones, with approximately 90% as singletons. Input material: peripheral blood. Receptors originate from a middle-aged man with acute or convalescent COVID-19.

The rearrangement links TRBV5-1 to TRBJ2-7; 9 nucleotides agree with TRBD2. V gave up 2 bases and J gave up 6 bases; unmatched junction bases: 3. Per germline, CDR1 SGHRS and CDR2 YFSETQ. This CDR3 contains 13 residues. DNA for the CDR3: TGCGCCAGCAGCTTAGCGGGAGGAGCCGAGCAGTACTTC. Residues: CASSLAGGAEQYF.

The CDR3 loop reads CASSFISGTGMYEQYF. CDR3 sequence (DNA): TGTGCCAGCAGCTTCATTTCCGGGACAGGGATGTACGAGCAGTACTTC. The J gene is TRBJ2-7, the V gene TRBV5-5; the match to TRBD1 covers 9 bases. The J segment lost 4 bases and the V segment lost 2 bases, leaving 10 bases of the junction unmatched. CDR3 length equals 16 residues. CDR1 is SGHKS and CDR2 is YYEKEE in the germline V gene (reference sequence).

CDR3 DNA: TGTGCCAGCAGCTTAGAATGGACTCCTCGGGTAGCAGATACGCAGTATTTT. Amino acids: CASSLEWTPRVADTQYF. The rearrangement links TRBV11-3 to TRBJ2-3; weak D call: TRBD2 (5 bases). Germline CDR1 is SGHNT and CDR2 is YENEEA. This CDR3 has 17 residues. V was shortened by 0 bases and J by 4 bases, with 17 bases between the two germline ends.

This clone was counted a single time. The CDR3 region has the DNA TGCGCCAGCAGCTTGGCAGGGGAAACTGAAGCTTTCTTT. This codes for CASSLAGETEAFF. The J gene is TRBJ1-1, the V gene TRBV5-1; tentatively, D is TRBD1 (6 bases). CDR1 and CDR2 (germline): SGHRS, YFSETQ. Deletions cut 0 bases from V and 5 bases from J, with 8 bases between. This CDR3 has 13 amino acids.

The rearrangement uses TRBV7-2 and TRBJ2-2, with TRBD2 as a possible D gene (6 bases). CDR1 and CDR2 from the germline V gene are SGHTA and FQGNSA. This CDR3 comprises 16 residues. V lost 1 base to trimming and J lost 1 base, with 10 bases between them. For the CDR3, the DNA is TGTGCCAGCAGCTTAGGGTACGGGAGGAACACCGGGGAGCTGTTTTTT. It yields the protein CASSLGYGRNTGELFF. Full variable domain (rest looked up from reference TRBV7-2 and TRBJ2-2): GAGVSQSPSNKVTEKGKDVELRCDPISGHTALYWYRQSLGQGLEFLIYFQGNSAPDKSGLPSDRFSAERTGGSVSTLTIQRTQQEDSAVYLCASSLGYGRNTGELFFGEGSRLTVL.

This chain links TRBV5-4 with TRBJ2-4; D is perhaps TRBD2 (5 bases). Trimming took 0 bases from V and 8 from J, leaving 12 bases between them. Germline loops: CDR1 SGHNT, CDR2 YYREEE (reference sequence). The CDR3 is made up of 14 amino acids. In nucleotides, the CDR3 is TGTGCCAGCAGCTTGGGAGGGCCATCAGACATTCAGTACTTC. Amino acids: CASSLGGPSDIQYF.

This clone has only a few counts. The V call is TRBV18, the J call TRBJ1-1, with 10 bases that match TRBD1. This CDR3 contains 15 residues. Germline CDR1 KGHSH, CDR2 LQKENI. After removal of 5 bases from V and 4 bases from J, the junction contained 7 bases not matched to a gene. The CDR3 sequence: CASSGRQGASTEAFF. CDR3 bases: TGTGCCAGCTCAGGTCGACAGGGGGCCAGCACTGAAGCTTTCTTT.

CDR3 residues: CATVGDREDRETQYF. The DNA of the CDR3 is TGTGCCACCGTTGGTGACAGGGAGGATCGGGAGACCCAGTACTTC. This rearrangement joins TRBV2 to TRBJ2-5; a possible D gene is TRBD1 (7 bases). V gave up 10 bases and J gave up 5 bases, with 23 bases separating them. The CDR3 covers 15 residues. Germline V gene data show CDR1 as SNHLY and CDR2 as FYNNEI.

V is TRBV2 and J is TRBJ2-2, with a weak D call TRBD2 (6 bases). The CDR3 is made up of 15 amino acids. Germline V CDR1 and CDR2: SNHLY, FYNNEI. V was shortened by 4 bases and J by 2 bases, with 11 bases between the two germline ends. The CDR3 region is CASSVLAKNTGELFF. In nucleotides, the CDR3 is TGTGCCAGCAGTGTTCTAGCGAAAAACACCGGGGAGCTGTTTTTT.

The chain employs TRBV5-6 and TRBJ2-1; tentative D call: TRBD2 (6 bases). The CDR3 extends over 17 amino acids. V was shortened by 3 bases and J by 4 bases, with 20 bases between the two germline ends. The V gene's germline CDR1 is SGHDT and CDR2 YYEEEE. The CDR3 loop is CASSSPGGPNLYNEQFF. In DNA form, the CDR3 reads TGTGCCAGCAGCTCGCCAGGAGGGCCCAACCTTTACAATGAGCAGTTCTTC.

This chain links TRBV4-3 with TRBJ2-1; TRBD2 matches at 10 bases. The germline CDR1 and CDR2 sequences are LGHNA and YSLEER. Trimming at V came to 1 base and at J to 14 bases, leaving 5 bases not matched to a gene. This CDR3 comprises 13 residues. The CDR3 nucleotides read TGCGCCAGCAGCCAAGCCCTAGCGGGAGTGAAGTTCTTC. Residues: CASSQALAGVKFF.

The J gene is TRBJ1-5, the V gene TRBV28; TRBD1 might be the D (6 bases). Per germline, CDR1 MDHEN and CDR2 SYDVKM. V was cut by 6 bases and J by 9 bases, with 18 bases left in between. This CDR3 comprises 14 residues. CDR3 nucleotides: TGTGCCAGCAGCCGGGGACAAGGGATTGGGCCCCAGCATTTT. Translated, it gives CASSRGQGIGPQHF. The full variable domain, its missing parts supplied by reference TRBV28 and TRBJ1-5, is DVKVTQSSRYLVKRTGEKVFLECVQDMDHENMFWYRQDPGLGLRLIYFSYDVKMKEKGDIPEGYSVSREKKERFSLILESASTNQTSMYLCASSRGQGIGPQHFGDGTRLSIL.

This rearrangement joins TRBV9 to TRBJ1-1, with D unresolved. The CDR3 is made up of 15 amino acids. Deletions cut 0 bases from V and 4 bases from J, with 13 bases between. Germline values: CDR1 SGDLS, CDR2 YYNGEE. CDR3 bases: TGTGCCAGCAGCGTAGGAATCGGGGAACCCACTGAAGCTTTCTTT. It encodes CASSVGIGEPTEAFF.

The chain is built from TRBV10-3 and TRBJ1-3, with TRBD1 matching over 10 bases. From germline, CDR1 is ENHRY and CDR2 SYGVKD. After removal of 6 bases from V and 3 bases from J, the junction contained 2 bases not matched to a gene. This CDR3 has 14 amino acids. CDR3 loop: CAIRGTGVGNTIYF. In DNA form, the CDR3 reads TGTGCCATCAGAGGGACAGGGGTTGGAAACACCATATATTTT.

This clone is a singleton in its sample. The chain's CDR3 is CASSTRLAGSYNEQFF. The CDR3 DNA reads as TGTGCCAGCAGCACTAGACTAGCCGGGAGTTACAATGAGCAGTTCTTC. The rearrangement links TRBV9 to TRBJ2-1; 7 bases map to TRBD2. The CDR3 has 16 residues. Losses at the gene ends were 4 bases for V and 4 bases for J; bases not matched to a gene: 11. CDR1 is SGDLS and CDR2 is YYNGEE in the germline V gene.

The chain has TRBV7-2 and TRBJ1-1; 7 bases fit TRBD1. The CDR3 has 16 residues. The germline gives CDR1 SGHTA, CDR2 FQGNSA. The trim removed 3 bases at V and 1 base at J, leaving 8 bases unmatched. As DNA, the CDR3 is TGTGCCAGCAGCTTTAGTGGGGGGACAGCGAACACTGAAGCTTTCTTT. Its translation: CASSFSGGTANTEAFF.

The CDR3 reads CAWSAWAGTGENEQFF. The DNA for the CDR3 is TGTGCCTGGAGTGCTTGGGCCGGGACAGGGGAAAATGAGCAGTTCTTC. The chain joins TRBV30 to TRBJ2-1; TRBD1 matches at 10 bases. Trimming at V came to 1 base and at J to 7 bases, leaving 10 bases not matched to a gene. The CDR3 runs to 16 residues. The germline CDR1 and CDR2 sequences are GTSNPN and SVGIG (reference sequence).